The entry below describes one T cell receptor beta chain. What it binds is not known. Compared with germline, one end of the junction differs, possibly owing to a read error. This entry belongs to a study of somatic mutations in cytotoxic T cells in rheumatoid arthritis. On the study more broadly: After diagnosis, patient blood (nearly 31 ml EDTA) was drawn right away, before any treatment was given. Certain T-cell populations stained with V beta antibodies were FACS-sorted to nearly 100% purity, and V beta1+ cells were TCRB-sequenced. Study-level results: Over 20% of CD8+ cells belonged to the largest CD8+ clone in about an eighth of the 65 patients.

The CDR3 is made up of 15 amino acids. CDR1 LGHNA and CDR2 YSLEER come from the germline V gene. Magnetic beads with positive selection isolated CD4+ and CD8+ fractions, whose purity was verified by flow cytometry. TCRdb's copy holds only in-frame clones and misses some; the assay was immunoSEQ multiplex PCR. The sample yields 9,500 to 11,000 clones, 70% to 85% seen once. The sequenced sample was CD8+ T cells sorted from blood. This clonotype was obtained from a woman aged 60-75 years with rheumatoid arthritis. This chain joins TRBV4-3 and TRBJ2-1, with 11 bases that match TRBD2. CDR3: CASSQDKGTSGELFF. In DNA, the CDR3 is TGCGCCAGCAGCCAAGATAAGGGGACTAGCGGAGAGCTGTTCTTC.